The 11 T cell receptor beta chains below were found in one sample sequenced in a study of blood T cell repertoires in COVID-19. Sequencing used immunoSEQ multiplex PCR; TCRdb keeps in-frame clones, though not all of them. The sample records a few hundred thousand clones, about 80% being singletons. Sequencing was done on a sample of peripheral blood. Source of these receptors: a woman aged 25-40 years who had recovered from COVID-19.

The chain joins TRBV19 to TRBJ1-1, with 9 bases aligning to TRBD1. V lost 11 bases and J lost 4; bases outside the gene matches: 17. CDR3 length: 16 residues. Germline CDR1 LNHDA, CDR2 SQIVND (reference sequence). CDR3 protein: CASTERTGERGTEAFF. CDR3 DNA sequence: TGTGCCTCCACGGAGCGGACAGGGGAACGTGGCACTGAAGCTTTCTTT.

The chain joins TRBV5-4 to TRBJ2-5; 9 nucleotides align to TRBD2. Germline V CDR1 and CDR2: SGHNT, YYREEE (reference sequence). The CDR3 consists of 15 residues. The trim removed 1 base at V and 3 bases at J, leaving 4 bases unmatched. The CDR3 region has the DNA TGTGCCAGCAGCTTGATGGCGGGGGGGGAAGAGACCCAGTACTTC. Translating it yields CASSLMAGGEETQYF.

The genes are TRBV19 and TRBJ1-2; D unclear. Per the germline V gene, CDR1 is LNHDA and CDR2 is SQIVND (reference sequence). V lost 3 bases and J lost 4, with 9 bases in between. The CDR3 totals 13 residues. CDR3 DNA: TGTGCCAGTAGTATGCATGAGAGCTATGGCTACACCTTC. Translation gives CASSMHESYGYTF.

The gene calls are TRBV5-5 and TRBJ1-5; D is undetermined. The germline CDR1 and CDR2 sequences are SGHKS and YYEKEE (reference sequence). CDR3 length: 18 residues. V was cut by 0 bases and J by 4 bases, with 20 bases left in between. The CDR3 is CASSLAERRGAGNQPQHF. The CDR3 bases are TGTGCCAGCAGCTTGGCCGAGAGAAGAGGAGCGGGGAATCAGCCCCAGCATTTT.

CDR3 bases: TGTGCCAGCAGTCCGGGGGTACACGAGCAGTACTTC. It yields the protein CASSPGVHEQYF. This chain uses TRBV6-6 with TRBJ2-7; possible D gene TRBD2, 6 bases. V was clipped by 5 bases and J by 5 bases, with 10 bases between them. The germline V gene has CDR1 MNHNY and CDR2 SVGAGI (reference sequence). The CDR3 extends over 12 amino acids.

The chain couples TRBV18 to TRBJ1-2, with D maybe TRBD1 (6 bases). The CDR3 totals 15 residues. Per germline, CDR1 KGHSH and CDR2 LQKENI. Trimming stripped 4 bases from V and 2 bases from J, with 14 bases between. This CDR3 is CASSLLWTENYGYTF. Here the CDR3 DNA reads TGTGCCAGCTCACTACTCTGGACAGAGAACTATGGCTACACCTTC.

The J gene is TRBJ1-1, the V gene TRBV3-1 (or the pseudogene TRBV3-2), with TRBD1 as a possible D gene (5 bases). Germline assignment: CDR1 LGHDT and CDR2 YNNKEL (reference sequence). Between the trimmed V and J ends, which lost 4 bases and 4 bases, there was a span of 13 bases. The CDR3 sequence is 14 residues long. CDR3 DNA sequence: TGTGCCAGCAGCCTCAGGGTTTTAGGCACTGAAGCTTTCTTT. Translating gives CASSLRVLGTEAFF.

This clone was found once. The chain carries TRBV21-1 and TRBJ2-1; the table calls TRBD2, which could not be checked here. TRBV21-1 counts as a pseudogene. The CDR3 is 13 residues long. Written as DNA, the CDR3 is TGTGCCAGCTGCGAGCGGGAGCGGGATGAGCAGTTCTTC. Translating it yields CASCERERDEQFF.

The CDR3 region has the DNA TGTGCCAGCAGGGGGGACAGGGCGAGGGATGGCTACACCTTC. The encoded protein is CASRGDRARDGYTF. The V and J genes are TRBV2 and TRBJ1-2, with 9 nucleotides matching TRBD1. The CDR3 length is 14 residues. Per germline, CDR1 SNHLY and CDR2 FYNNEI. V gave up 6 bases and J gave up 6 bases; unmatched junction bases: 8. Together with reference TRBV2 and TRBJ1-2, the CDR3 gives the full variable domain: EPEVTQTPSHQVTQMGQEVILRCVPISNHLYFYWYRQILGQKVEFLVSFYNNEISEKSEIFDDQFSVERPDGSNFTLKIRSTKLEDSAMYFCASRGDRARDGYTFGSGTRLTVV.

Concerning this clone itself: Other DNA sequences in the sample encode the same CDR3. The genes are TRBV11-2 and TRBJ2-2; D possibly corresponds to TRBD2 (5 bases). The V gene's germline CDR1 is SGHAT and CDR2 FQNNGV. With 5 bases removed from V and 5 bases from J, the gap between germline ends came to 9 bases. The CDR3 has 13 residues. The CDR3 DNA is TGTGCCAGCAGCCGAGGGCGAACCGGGGAGCTGTTTTTT. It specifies CASSRGRTGELFF.

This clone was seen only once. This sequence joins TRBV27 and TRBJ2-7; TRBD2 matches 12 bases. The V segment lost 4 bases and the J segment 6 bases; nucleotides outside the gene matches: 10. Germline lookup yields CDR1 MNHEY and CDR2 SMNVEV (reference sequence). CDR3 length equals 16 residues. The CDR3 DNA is TGTGCCAGCAGTTCCGGTTCTAGCGGGAGGGCCACCGAGCAGTACTTC. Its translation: CASSSGSSGRATEQYF.